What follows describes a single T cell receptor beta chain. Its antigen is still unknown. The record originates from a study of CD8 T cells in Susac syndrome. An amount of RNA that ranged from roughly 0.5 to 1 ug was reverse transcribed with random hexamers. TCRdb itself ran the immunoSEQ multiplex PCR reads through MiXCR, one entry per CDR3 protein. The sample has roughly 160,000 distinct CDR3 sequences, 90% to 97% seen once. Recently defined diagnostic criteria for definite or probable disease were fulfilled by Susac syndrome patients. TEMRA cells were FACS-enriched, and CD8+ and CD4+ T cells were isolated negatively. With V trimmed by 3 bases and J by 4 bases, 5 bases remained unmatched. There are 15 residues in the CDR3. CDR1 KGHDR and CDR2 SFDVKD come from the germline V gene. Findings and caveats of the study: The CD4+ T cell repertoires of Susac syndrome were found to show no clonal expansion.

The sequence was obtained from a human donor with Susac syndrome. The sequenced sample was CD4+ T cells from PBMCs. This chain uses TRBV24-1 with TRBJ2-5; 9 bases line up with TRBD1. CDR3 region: CATSDRTGAGETQYF. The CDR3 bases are TGTGCCACCAGTGATAGGACAGGGGCAGGAGAGACCCAGTACTTC.